Listed here is a single T cell receptor beta chain. The data were taken from a study of cytotoxic CD8 clonotypes in ibrutinib-treated CLL. Study in general: Responses comprised 24 partial and 2 complete; at median approximately 68 months, 14 remained remitted and approximately twelve progressed.

The ends were cut back, 5 bases at V and 2 bases at J, with 14 bases in the middle. The CDR3 consists of 14 residues. Germline CDR1 is SGHRS and CDR2 is YFSETQ. Here immunoSEQ multiplex PCR was the method, and the copy in TCRdb shows in-frame clones only, minus some. The sample has under 300,000 clones; roughly four fifths are singletons. Sample: PBMCs, taken at disease progression, from a patient treated with ibrutinib. The clonotype was recovered from a human donor with chronic lymphocytic leukemia. The genes are TRBV5-1 and TRBJ2-7, with D tentatively TRBD1 (6 bases). The CDR3 is CASSMTGNTYEQYF. Written as DNA, the CDR3 is TGCGCCAGCAGTATGACAGGAAACACCTACGAGCAGTACTTC.